The 13 T cell receptor beta chains presented below share a single source sample, sequenced in a study of CD8+ T cells in alopecia areata. Extracted RNA was reverse transcribed, and the resulting cDNA served as sequencing template. The table came from immunoSEQ multiplex PCR; TCRdb's copy has only in-frame clones and leaves some out. The sample lists around 190,000 clones, about 56% occurring once. The sample consisted of CD8+ T cells sorted from blood. These TCRs come from a human donor in good health.

The V gene is TRBV7-6, the J gene TRBJ2-7; TRBD1 might be the D (5 bases). The CDR3 runs to 15 residues. The V gene's germline CDR1 is SGHVS and CDR2 FNYEAQ. V lost 4 bases and J lost 6, with 19 bases in between. The CDR3 sequence is CASSSLGQGSAEQYF. DNA for the CDR3: TGTGCCAGCAGCTCGCTGGGGCAGGGTTCGGCCGAGCAGTACTTC.

In this sample, this clone turned up a few times. The V call is TRBV5-6, the J call TRBJ2-5; no reliable D call. Germline V gene sequence: CDR1 SGHDT, CDR2 YYEEEE. The V and J ends lost 2 bases and 4 bases respectively, with 15 bases between them. This CDR3 is 15 amino acids long. As DNA, the CDR3 is TGTGCCAGCAGCTTTGGTAACACGGGTCCAGAGACCCAGTACTTC. Translating gives CASSFGNTGPETQYF.

This clone was found a few times. The chain is built from TRBV29-1 and TRBJ2-1, with 9 bases that match TRBD2. V trimming: 3 bases; J trimming: 4 bases; junction bases outside the gene matches: 7. The V gene's germline CDR1 is SQVTM and CDR2 ANQGSEA. The CDR3 sequence is 15 residues long. The DNA for the CDR3 is TGCAGCGTTGATCACCGCGGGGGGGCATACAATGAGCAGTTCTTC. Translating gives CSVDHRGGAYNEQFF.

This clone has just a few counts. The chain uses TRBV5-4 and TRBJ1-1; maybe TRBD1 (5 bases). The CDR3 runs to 16 residues. V gave up 2 bases and J gave up 0 bases, with 14 bases separating them. Germline CDR1 reads SGHNT; CDR2 reads YYREEE (reference sequence). CDR3 protein: CASSLEPAGLNTEAFF. The CDR3 nucleotides read TGTGCCAGCAGCTTAGAACCCGCAGGGCTGAACACTGAAGCTTTCTTT. The full variable domain, with the rest looked up from reference TRBV5-4 and TRBJ1-1, is ETGVTQSPTHLIKTRGQQVTLRCSSQSGHNTVSWYQQALGQGPQFIFQYYREEENGRGNFPPRFSGLQFPNYSSELNVNALELDDSALYLCASSLEPAGLNTEAFFGQGTRLTVV.

This clone was seen only a few times. The gene calls are TRBV2 and TRBJ1-5, with no clear D. The germline V and J ends were trimmed by 3 bases and 4 bases, with 4 bases remaining between them. The length of the CDR3 is 12 residues. Germline V lookup: CDR1 SNHLY, CDR2 FYNNEI. The CDR3 loop reads CASSDGNQPQHF. The CDR3 DNA reads as TGTGCCAGCAGTGACGGGAATCAGCCCCAGCATTTT.

The V and J genes are TRBV5-6 and TRBJ2-1, with D hard to call. Germline values: CDR1 SGHDT, CDR2 YYEEEE. This CDR3 region has 14 residues. With 0 bases removed from V and 5 bases from J, the gap between germline ends came to 9 bases. The CDR3 here is CASSLGLPHNEQFF. The CDR3 nucleotides read TGTGCCAGCAGCTTGGGGCTACCTCACAATGAGCAGTTCTTC.

This chain links TRBV5-6 with TRBJ2-5, with a possible D match to TRBD2 (5 bases). CDR3 length: 13 residues. Trimming took off 7 bases at V and 3 bases at J, with 13 bases between the two ends. Germline loops: CDR1 SGHDT, CDR2 YYEEEE. DNA of the CDR3: TGTGCCAGCGGGGTACTCGGGGAAGAGACCCAGTACTTC. As protein: CASGVLGEETQYF.

The genes are TRBV6-4 and TRBJ2-1; tentative D call: TRBD1 (5 bases). Trimming cost V 3 bases and J 0 bases, with 9 bases left between them. This CDR3 is built from 15 residues. Germline V gene sequence: CDR1 MRHNA, CDR2 SNTAGT. The chain's CDR3 is CASSDEGDSYNEQFF. CDR3 nucleotides: TGTGCCAGCAGTGATGAAGGGGACTCCTACAATGAGCAGTTCTTC.

The J gene is TRBJ1-1, the V gene TRBV29-1, with 9 bases fitting TRBD1. Trimming took 4 bases from V and 6 from J; bases not matched to a gene: 3. CDR1 and CDR2 (germline): SQVTM, ANQGSEA. The CDR3 totals 12 residues. The CDR3 DNA reads TGCAGCGTTGCAACAGGGGGCGCTGAAGCTTTCTTT. It translates to CSVATGGAEAFF.

This clone is a singleton in its sample. This chain uses TRBV2 with TRBJ1-2, with TRBD1 matching 8 bases. Germline V CDR1 and CDR2: SNHLY, FYNNEI. The CDR3 sequence is 14 residues long. J lost 1 base, V lost 8 bases, and 6 bases had no gene match. The CDR3 nucleotides read TGTGCCAGCGAAACAGGGGGAGGTAACTATGGCTACACCTTC. Its protein is CASETGGGNYGYTF.

The chain uses TRBV5-6 and TRBJ2-1; TRBD1 is a possible D gene (7 bases). Trimming stripped 4 bases from V and 14 bases from J, with 13 bases between. Germline V lookup: CDR1 SGHDT, CDR2 YYEEEE. This CDR3 has 11 residues. The CDR3 DNA reads TGTGCCAGCAGCCCAGGGGGGCAGGAGTTCTTC. It codes for CASSPGGQEFF.

The gene calls are TRBV30 and TRBJ2-7; D is undetermined. Germline CDR1 and CDR2: GTSNPN and SVGIG (reference sequence). V gave up 3 bases and J gave up 3 bases, with 6 bases separating them. The CDR3 totals 11 residues. As DNA, the CDR3 is TGTGCCTGGAGGTCCGACTACGAGCAGTACTTC. This sequence encodes CAWRSDYEQYF. Full variable domain (outside the CDR3, taken from reference TRBV30 and TRBJ2-7): SQTIHQWPATLVQPVGSPLSLECTVEGTSNPNLYWYRQAAGRGLQLLFYSVGIGQISSEVPQNLSASRPQDRQFILSSKKLLLSDSGFYLCAWRSDYEQYFGPGTRLTVT.

This clone was detected a few times. The genes are TRBV29-1 and TRBJ2-7, with 8 bases fitting TRBD2. CDR3 size: 13 residues. Germline CDR1 reads SQVTM; CDR2 reads ANQGSEA. V shed 7 bases, J shed 0 bases, and the junction held 5 bases outside the gene matches. CDR3 protein: CSARGGISYEQYF. The CDR3 DNA follows: TGCAGCGCCCGGGGGGGGATCTCCTACGAGCAGTACTTC.